A single T cell receptor (beta chain) is shown here with its context. The Seattle patients joined while their infection was active and were tracked longitudinally afterward. The data derive from a study of blood T cell repertoires in COVID-19. About the study: Sources were T cells, B-cell-depleted T cells, or PBMCs; the material itself was cDNA or gDNA.

The data were produced by immunoSEQ multiplex PCR, yet TCRdb's version contains in-frame clones alone and is incomplete. The data show roughly 330,000 clones, roughly 90% seen once. The TCR sequence derives from a man aged 25-45 years with COVID-19, enrolled during active disease. Sequenced: peripheral blood.

The CDR3 DNA reads as TGTGCCAGCAGCGTGCCCGGGACTAGCGGGAGCCATGAGCAGTTCTTC. This translates into CASSVPGTSGSHEQFF. This chain connects TRBV5-4 to TRBJ2-1, with 14 bases fitting TRBD2. V was pared by 4 bases and J by 8 bases, with 8 bases of the junction left unmatched. The CDR3 sequence is 16 residues long. Germline loops: CDR1 SGHNT, CDR2 YYREEE (reference sequence). The variable domain in full, completed from reference TRBV5-4 and TRBJ2-1, reads ETGVTQSPTHLIKTRGQQVTLRCSSQSGHNTVSWYQQALGQGPQFIFQYYREEENGRGNFPPRFSGLQFPNYSSELNVNALELDDSALYLCASSVPGTSGSHEQFFGPGTRLTVL.